This TCR beta chain was retrieved from a study of T cell responses to AZD1222 COVID-19 vaccine. Findings and limits, study-wide: Distributed over spike, vaccine-associated CD4 TCRs predominated at 160-218 and 743-854.

Note on this clone: What it binds is not known.

The protocol was immunoSEQ multiplex PCR, while the TCRdb copy is restricted to in-frame clones and leaves out a portion. This table holds about 120,000 clones, around 87% found once. The junction had 4 bases not matched to a gene; V was cut back by 7 bases and J by 1 base. Per germline, CDR1 SGHTA and CDR2 FQGNSA. This CDR3 contains 15 residues. The chain links TRBV7-2 to TRBJ1-5; 10 bases match TRBD1. The TCR comes from an adult in good health. The source material was peripheral blood, sampled on day 0 of AZD1222 vaccination. The CDR3 coding sequence is TGTGCCAGCACCCGGGACAGGGGAAGCAATCAGCCCCAGCATTTT. It specifies CASTRDRGSNQPQHF.